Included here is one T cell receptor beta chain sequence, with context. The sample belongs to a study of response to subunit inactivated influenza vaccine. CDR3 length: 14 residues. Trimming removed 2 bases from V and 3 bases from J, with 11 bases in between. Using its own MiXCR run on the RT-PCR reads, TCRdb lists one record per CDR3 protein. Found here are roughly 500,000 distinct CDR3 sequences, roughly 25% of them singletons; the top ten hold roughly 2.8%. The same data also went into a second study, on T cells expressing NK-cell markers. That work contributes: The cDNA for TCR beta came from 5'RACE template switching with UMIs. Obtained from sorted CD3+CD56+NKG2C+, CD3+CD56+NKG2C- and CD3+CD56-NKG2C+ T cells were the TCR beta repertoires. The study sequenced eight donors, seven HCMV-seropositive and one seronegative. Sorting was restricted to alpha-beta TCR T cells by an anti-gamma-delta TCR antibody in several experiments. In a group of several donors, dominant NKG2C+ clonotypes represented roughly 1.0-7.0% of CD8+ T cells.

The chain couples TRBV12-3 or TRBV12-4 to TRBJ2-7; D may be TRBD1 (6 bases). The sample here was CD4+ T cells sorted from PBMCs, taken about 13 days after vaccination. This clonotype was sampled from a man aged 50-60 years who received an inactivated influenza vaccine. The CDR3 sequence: CASSLQGSLYEQYF. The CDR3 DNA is TGTGCCAGCAGTTTACAGGGGAGCCTCTACGAGCAGTACTTC.